Listed here is a single T cell receptor beta chain. Its antigen is not yet known. The CDR3 runs 14 amino acids, cysteine and phenylalanine included. No nucleotide data were recorded. For sequencing, an Illumina HiSeq 2000 was employed. TCR beta cDNA libraries were prepared using 5'RACE template switching, which introduced a universal primer site and unique molecular identifiers. cDNA synthesis was primed from the TCR beta constant segment and was followed by two successive PCR amplification steps. For the original study's pipeline: MIGEC was used to demultiplex reads and group reads by UMI, and MiTCR was used to assemble and quantify clonotypes. To exclude erroneous sequences, any TCR cDNA sequence not supported by at least two reads was discarded. The tcR package was used for downstream repertoire analysis, and clonotypes were matched across fractions by CDR3 nucleotide sequence plus V segment. VDJmatch was used to annotate antigen specificity against VDJdb, with one amino acid substitution in CDR3 permitted. TCRdb reprocessed the sequencing reads and holds a single record per CDR3 protein sequence, with no DNA. For this entry, the V and J calls and clone size follow TCRdb and not the study's own pipeline. This sample's table carries 350,000 to 400,000 distinct CDR3 sequences. Of the sample, around a tenth falls within the top ten clones.

This entry is derived from a study of T cells expressing NK-cell markers (dated by TCRdb to the early 2020s). Regarding the complete study: In sorted CD3+CD56+NKG2C+, CD3+CD56+NKG2C- and CD3+CD56-NKG2C+ T-cell subsets from eight donors, TCR beta-chain repertoires were profiled. Seven of the eight sequenced donors were HCMV-seropositive and one was HCMV-seronegative. The eight sequenced donors were randomly selected healthy volunteers, three men and five women. Sequencing of the libraries produced 2 x 150 bp reads on Illumina HiSeq 2000/2500, MiSeq or NextSeq.

To determine HCMV serostatus, a commercial ELISA kit was used to detect HCMV-specific IgG in serum. Peripheral blood mononuclear cells were isolated from blood by Ficoll density gradient centrifugation. Results and caveats for the whole study, not just this receptor: Those dominant clonotypes were again the most abundant among CD3+CD56-NKG2C+ cells in several donors, at 28.3-60.1%. For six donors, the dominant CD3+CD56+NKG2C+ clonotypes were among the top 10 CD8+ clonotypes and accounted for roughly 1.0-8% of CD8+ T cells. Whether the expanded NKG2C-expressing T cell clones were specific for HCMV antigens was left unclear.

This chain is built from TRBV12-3 or TRBV12-4 and TRBJ2-1; TCRdb's D call, TRBD2, is unchecked because there is no DNA. The sequenced material came from blood T cells: a sorted CD56 or NKG2C T cell subset, CD4+ or CD8+ T cells, or bulk PBMC T cells (not recorded which). The source is a woman between 50 and 59 years old in good health. Donor details come from another sample of the same person, matched by shared clones. This receptor carries the CDR3 CASTTGAGVIGQFF.